These 4 T cell receptor beta chains were sequenced from one sample in a study of Graves' ophthalmopathy and Graves' hyperthyroidism. Scientists amplified the TCR beta CDR3 regions from RNA transcripts. Following a first-round RT-PCR that used HTBI primers, a second-round multiplex PCR was carried out. MiXCR, run by TCRdb on the multiplex PCR reads, gives a single entry per CDR3 protein. The table lists about 480,000 distinct CDR3 sequences, 14% of them singletons. The sample consisted of blood. These receptors all stem from a woman in her thirties with Graves' ophthalmopathy.

The sample holds a few counts of this clonotype. V is TRBV11-1 and J is TRBJ1-1, with unresolved D. Trimming took 1 base from V and 10 from J, leaving 22 bases between them. This CDR3 has 16 residues. Looked up from germline, CDR1 is SGHAT and CDR2 is FQDESV (reference sequence). The CDR3 nucleotides read TGTGCCAGCAGCTTAGTTTCCGGATCTTGGGAGGAAGTAGCTTTCTTT. This sequence encodes CASSLVSGSWEEVAFF.

This clonotype was seen a few times. This rearrangement joins TRBV6-1 to TRBJ2-7; D not resolved. This CDR3 comprises 14 residues. Germline V gene sequence: CDR1 MNHNS, CDR2 SASEGT. Trimming removed 5 bases from V and 2 bases from J, with 13 bases in between. CDR3 in DNA: TGTGCCAGCAGTCGACAAAACAGACCCTACGAGCAGTACTTC. This translates into CASSRQNRPYEQYF.

In this sample, this clonotype turned up many times. The chain recombines TRBV28 with TRBJ2-7; 8 positions agree with TRBD1. Germline CDR1 MDHEN, CDR2 SYDVKM. The CDR3 extends over 12 amino acids. V trimming: 6 bases; J trimming: 9 bases; junction bases outside the gene matches: 7. The CDR3 DNA reads as TGTGCCAGCAGGGGGGACAGGTTGGGGCAGTACTTC. Translation: CASRGDRLGQYF.

The chain carries TRBV20-1 and TRBJ1-5, with a weak D call TRBD1 (6 bases). The CDR3 has 12 amino acids. CDR1 DFQATT and CDR2 SNEGSKA come from the germline V gene (reference sequence). V gave up 5 bases and J gave up 6 bases, with 11 bases separating them. DNA for the CDR3: TGCAGTGCTCTAGGACAGATTCAGCCCCAGCATTTT. Amino acids: CSALGQIQPQHF.